A selection of T cell receptor beta chains follows, all from one sample in a study of early T cells in non-severe SARS-CoV-2 infection. TCRdb re-called the 5' RACE reads with MiXCR, one entry per CDR3 protein. The sample includes 30,000 to 35,000 distinct CDR3 sequences, around 6.9% of them seen just once. Material: whole blood, obtained at baseline. These receptors came from an adult who was a healthcare worker with PCR-confirmed SARS-CoV-2 infection or an uninfected control (not recorded which). CDR3s include the opening cysteine and the closing phenylalanine or tryptophan. The order of the fields is D gene, V gene, clone size, J gene, CDR3 DNA, CDR3 protein. A D gene is named only where the DNA matches it firmly. A row's size may be missing; if present it is once, few, many or a size class.

>TRBD2|TRBV4-3|large|TRBJ2-1
TGCGCCAGCAGCCAGACTAGCGGGAGGGGTGATGAGCAGTTCTTC
CASSQTSGRGDEQFF
>-|TRBV10-3|few|TRBJ1-5
TGTGCCATCAGTGAGTCACAGGGCAATCAGCCCCAGCATTTT
CAISESQGNQPQHF
>-|TRBV20-1|many|TRBJ2-7
TGCAGTGCTATTCCCTTGGGCCTTTACGAGCAGTACTTC
CSAIPLGLYEQYF
>TRBD2|TRBV20-1|many|TRBJ2-7
TGCAGTGCCACCCCGGGAGGCGGGAACGAGCAGTACTTC
CSATPGGGNEQYF
>TRBD2|TRBV27|many|TRBJ2-1
TGTGCCAGCAGTTTAACTAGCGCGGAGTACAATGAGCAGTTCTTC
CASSLTSAEYNEQFF
>-|TRBV7-8|few|TRBJ2-2
TGTGCCAGCAGCACGAACACCGGGGAGCTGTTTTTT
CASSTNTGELFF
>-|TRBV5-6|many|TRBJ2-3
TGTGCCAGCAGCGGGGGCAGGTCTGATACGCAGTATTTT
CASSGGRSDTQYF
>TRBD1|TRBV7-9|many|TRBJ1-3
TGTGCCAGCTCCGGACAGGGAACGGACACCATATATTTT
CASSGQGTDTIYF
>TRBD1|TRBV27|many|TRBJ2-2
TGTGCCAGCAGGAAAGACAGGGAGATCGGGGAGCTGTTTTTT
CASRKDREIGELFF
>-|TRBV29-1|-|TRBJ1-3
TGCAGCGTTGGGCAGGGCTCTGGAAACACCATATATTTT
CSVGQGSGNTIYF
>-|TRBV24-1|many|TRBJ2-1
TGTGCCACCAGGTCGGGTCTCGGAGACAATGAGCAGTTCTTC
CATRSGLGDNEQFF
>TRBD2|TRBV6-1|few|TRBJ2-1
TGTGCCAGCAGGGCGGGACTAGCGGGAAGGGAGCAGTTCTTC
CASRAGLAGREQFF
>TRBD2|TRBV7-2|few|TRBJ2-3
TGTGCCAGCAGCTTAGCCGGGGGGACTAGCGGCTTCACAGATACGCAGTATTTT
CASSLAGGTSGFTDTQYF
>-|TRBV10-3|few|TRBJ2-1
TGTGCCATCAGTGAGTCTCCGGGGGAGAATGAGCAGTTCTTC
CAISESPGENEQFF
>TRBD2|TRBV12-3/TRBV12-4|few|TRBJ2-3
TGTGCCAGCAGGGGGGAGGGCCAATATACGCAGTATTTT
CASRGEGQYTQYF
>TRBD1|TRBV6-1|many|TRBJ1-5
TGTGCCAGCAGCTACGGGACAGGGGCTAATCAGCCCCAGCATTTT
CASSYGTGANQPQHF
>-|TRBV12-5|few|TRBJ1-4
TGTGCTAGTGGTTCCAGCCTGGCAACTAATGAAAAACTGTTTTTT
CASGSSLATNEKLFF
>TRBD2|TRBV4-1|medium-sized|TRBJ2-1
TGCGCCAGCAGCCAAGTGGAGCAGCGGGAGGTAGCGGATGAGCAGTTCTTC
CASSQVEQREVADEQFF
>TRBD2|TRBV3-1|-|TRBJ2-2
TGTGCCAGCAGCCAAGATCGCAGCGGGATTGCCGGGGAGCTGTTTTTT
CASSQDRSGIAGELFF